A single TCR beta chain is shown here with its context. This entry comes from a study of blood T cell repertoires in COVID-19. Study at large: Some COVID-19 samples were acute and others convalescent; all came from the United States, Italy and Spain. Sample material is recorded as cDNA or gDNA derived from T cells, B-cell-depleted T cells, or PBMCs.

Germline loops: CDR1 SGHRS, CDR2 YFSETQ. This CDR3 is built from 14 residues. The J segment lost 4 bases and the V segment lost 5 bases, leaving 8 bases of the junction unmatched. In the original workflow: Estimation of nucleated cell counts relied on the amplification of reference gene primers. The protocol was immunoSEQ multiplex PCR, while the TCRdb copy is restricted to in-frame clones and leaves out a portion. V and J calls and clone size are copied from that table; D and trimming were computed from the DNA. Here the sample spans 110,000 or so clones, over 80% being singletons. The V gene is TRBV5-1, the J gene TRBJ1-1; TRBD1 agrees at 7 bases. Sample: peripheral blood. This clonotype was obtained from a woman between 45 and 60 years old with acute or convalescent COVID-19. The chain's CDR3 is CASSRGGVGTEAFF. The DNA for the CDR3 is TGCGCCAGCAGTCGAGGGGGCGTGGGCACTGAAGCTTTCTTT. Full variable domain (rest looked up from reference TRBV5-1 and TRBJ1-1): KAGVTQTPRYLIKTRGQQVTLSCSPISGHRSVSWYQQTPGQGLQFLFEYFSETQRNKGNFPGRFSGRQFSNSRSEMNVSTLELGDSALYLCASSRGGVGTEAFFGQGTRLTVV.